This T cell receptor (beta chain) was retrieved from a study of blood T cell repertoires in COVID-19. Study overall: The United States, Italy and Spain supplied acute and convalescent COVID-19 samples.

Germline lookup yields CDR1 MNHEY and CDR2 SVGAGI. There are 12 residues in the CDR3. Germline trimming cut 5 bases from V and 12 bases from J; bases unmatched to any gene: 4. The protocol was immunoSEQ multiplex PCR, while the TCRdb copy is restricted to in-frame clones and leaves out a portion. This repertoire shows roughly 250,000 clones, 85% to 90% found once; its top ten account for 0.99%. The sample was peripheral blood. This TCR came from a middle-aged woman who had recovered from COVID-19. The chain carries TRBV6-5 and TRBJ2-1; 10 nucleotides line up with TRBD2. This CDR3 is CASSRQRGGQFF. Written as DNA, the CDR3 is TGTGCCAGCAGTCGCCAGCGGGGGGGGCAGTTCTTC.